The 29 T cell receptor beta chains in this list originate from one sample, sequenced in a study of CD8 T cells in ankylosing spondylitis. TCRdb re-called the 5' RACE reads through MiXCR, storing one row per CDR3 protein. The table has 350,000 or so distinct CDR3 sequences, about 14% seen once. Sequencing input: blood, either unsorted or a sorted T cell fraction (not recorded which). Receptor source: a male donor with ankylosing spondylitis or in good health (not recorded which).

About this clonotype: A junction boundary mismatches the germline segment, possibly from a read error. The chain uses TRBV9 and TRBJ1-1, with 7 nucleotides matching TRBD1. The CDR3 extends over 15 amino acids. Germline lookup yields CDR1 SGDLS and CDR2 YYNGEE. DNA for the CDR3: TGTGCCAGCAGCGCCCTACAGGGGCCGAACACTGAAGCCTTCTTT. Translation gives CASSALQGPNTEAFF.

The sample holds a few counts of this clonotype. CDR3 sequence: CASSFAGNEKLFF. As DNA, the CDR3 is TGTGCCAGCAGCTTTGCGGGGAATGAAAAACTGTTTTTT. The chain uses TRBV7-2 and TRBJ1-4; D not resolved. With 3 bases removed from V and 5 bases from J, the gap between germline ends came to 7 bases. The germline gives CDR1 SGHTA, CDR2 FQGNSA. This CDR3 has 13 amino acids.

This rearrangement joins TRBV5-1 to TRBJ2-5; TRBD1 agrees at 8 bases. V dropped 3 bases and J dropped 5; count of bases not matched to a gene: 12. Looked up from germline, CDR1 is SGHRS and CDR2 is YFSETQ. The CDR3 consists of 16 residues. The CDR3: CASSSQTGDEAETQYF. In DNA form, the CDR3 reads TGCGCCAGCAGCTCCCAGACAGGGGATGAAGCGGAGACCCAGTACTTC. Combining the CDR3 with reference TRBV5-1 and TRBJ2-5 gives the whole variable domain KAGVTQTPRYLIKTRGQQVTLSCSPISGHRSVSWYQQTPGQGLQFLFEYFSETQRNKGNFPGRFSGRQFSNSRSEMNVSTLELGDSALYLCASSSQTGDEAETQYFGPGTRLLVL.

The chain couples TRBV15 to TRBJ2-5, with D unclear. The CDR3 consists of 14 residues. Germline CDR1 is LNHNV and CDR2 is YYDKDF (reference sequence). V was shortened by 0 bases and J by 5 bases, with 10 bases between the two germline ends. DNA for the CDR3: TGTGCCACCAGCAGAGATCGTTTTCTCGAGACCCAGTACTTC. Translated: CATSRDRFLETQYF.

This clonotype showed up just a few times. V gene TRBV20-1 combines with J gene TRBJ2-5, with 12 positions matching TRBD2. In germline, CDR1 is DFQATT, CDR2 SNEGSKA (reference sequence). V lost 6 bases and J lost 4; bases outside the gene matches: 3. This CDR3 comprises 13 residues. The CDR3 DNA reads as TGCAGTGCGCCGGGACTAGCGGGAGAGACCCAGTACTTC. Its protein product is CSAPGLAGETQYF.

This clonotype was seen many times. The chain carries TRBV6-1 and TRBJ1-1; TRBD1 aligns across 8 bases. J lost 1 base, V lost 6 bases, and 1 base had no gene match. The CDR3 loop spans 13 amino acids. Germline assignment: CDR1 MNHNS and CDR2 SASEGT. CDR3 nucleotides: TGTGCCAGCAGGGGGACAGGGAACACTGAAGCTTTCTTT. It encodes CASRGTGNTEAFF.

The V gene is TRBV6-2 or TRBV6-3, the J gene TRBJ1-4; D is uncertain. Trimming removed 2 bases at V and 0 bases at J, with 7 bases between. CDR3 length: 15 amino acids. The germline CDR1 and CDR2 sequences are MNHEY and SVGEGT. The DNA of the CDR3 is TGTGCCAGCAGTTACGGCCAATCAACTAATGAAAAACTGTTTTTT. Its translation is CASSYGQSTNEKLFF.

The CDR3 loop is CAISESSFRQFF. The CDR3 DNA reads as TGTGCCATCAGTGAGTCTAGCTTCAGGCAGTTCTTC. The chain has TRBV10-3 and TRBJ2-1; no clear D. Germline CDR1 ENHRY, CDR2 SYGVKD. This CDR3 contains 12 residues. Trimming took off 0 bases at V and 12 bases at J, with 9 bases between the two ends.

The chain has TRBV30 and TRBJ2-5; D ambiguous. Looked up from germline, CDR1 is GTSNPN and CDR2 is SVGIG (reference sequence). CDR3 length: 11 residues. The V end lost 2 bases, the J end lost 4 bases, and 5 bases lay between the germline ends. Here the CDR3 DNA reads TGTGCCTGGAGTCTGCGAGAGACCCAGTACTTC. Protein product: CAWSLRETQYF.

The chain uses TRBV20-1 and TRBJ2-4, with TRBD2 matching over 9 bases. V gave up 2 bases and J gave up 0 bases; unmatched junction bases: 8. CDR3 length: 17 amino acids. The germline V gene encodes CDR1 DFQATT and CDR2 SNEGSKA (reference sequence). CDR3 in DNA: TGCAGTGCTAGAAGGATAGCGGGGGATATAGCCAAAAACATTCAGTACTTC. This encodes CSARRIAGDIAKNIQYF.

J is TRBJ2-5 and V is TRBV5-1; the D is unclear. The V and J ends lost 5 bases and 7 bases respectively, with 12 bases between them. Germline values: CDR1 SGHRS, CDR2 YFSETQ. CDR3 size: 12 residues. The CDR3: CASRVNLGTQYF. The CDR3 nucleotides read TGCGCCAGCAGGGTCAATCTGGGGACCCAGTACTTC.

This rearrangement joins TRBV7-2 to TRBJ1-2, with 7 bases that match TRBD1. CDR3 length equals 15 residues. The junction had 8 bases not matched to a gene; V was cut back by 2 bases and J by 5 bases. Germline CDR1 is SGHTA and CDR2 is FQGNSA. CDR3: CASSLPPEGAYGYTF. DNA of the CDR3: TGTGCCAGCAGCTTACCCCCAGAGGGGGCTTATGGCTACACCTTC.

This chain joins TRBV9 and TRBJ2-5; 11 bases line up with TRBD2. This CDR3 has 16 amino acids. In germline, CDR1 is SGDLS, CDR2 YYNGEE. V shed 4 bases and J 1 base; nucleotides not matched to a gene: 6. The CDR3 DNA reads TGTGCCAGCAGCCCAGGGACTAGCGGACCCCAAGAGACCCAGTACTTC. It translates to CASSPGTSGPQETQYF.

The chain links TRBV10-1 to TRBJ2-1; maybe TRBD1 (5 bases). The CDR3 loop spans 12 amino acids. V shed 3 bases and J shed 8 bases, with 8 bases lying between them. Per the germline V gene, CDR1 is WNHNN and CDR2 is SYGVQD (reference sequence). The CDR3 DNA follows: TGCGCCAGCAGTGAAGGGGCCTATGAGCAGTTCTTC. Protein product: CASSEGAYEQFF.

In DNA form, the CDR3 reads TGTGCCATCAGTGTCCGCGGCCCCGGGGGCCACGAGCAGTACTTC. It encodes CAISVRGPGGHEQYF. This rearrangement joins TRBV10-3 to TRBJ2-7; D may be TRBD1 or TRBD2 (6 bases each). Trimming shortened V by 4 bases and J by 5 bases, and 18 bases separated the two germline ends. Germline V gives CDR1 ENHRY, CDR2 SYGVKD. The CDR3 runs 15 residues.

This sequence joins TRBV5-1 and TRBJ2-1; 8 bases are a match to TRBD1. From germline, CDR1 is SGHRS and CDR2 YFSETQ. The CDR3 has 15 residues. Losses at the gene ends were 7 bases for V and 6 bases for J; bases not matched to a gene: 12. CDR3 loop: CASYLRQGYSNEQFF. The CDR3 coding sequence is TGCGCCAGCTACTTAAGACAGGGGTATTCCAATGAGCAGTTCTTC.

The J gene is TRBJ1-1, the V gene TRBV3-1, with 7 bases lining up with TRBD1. The CDR3 contains 15 residues. V lost 5 bases to trimming and J lost 0 bases; unmatched junction nucleotides: 6. Germline CDR1 is LGHDT and CDR2 is YNNKEL (reference sequence). CDR3 residues: CASSGPGTVNTEAFF. CDR3 coding DNA: TGTGCCAGCAGCGGACCCGGGACAGTGAACACTGAAGCTTTCTTT.

This clonotype was counted only a few times. In nucleotides, the CDR3 is TGTGCCAGCAGCTTGGGCCGGGGTCTAAATACGCAGTATTTT. This encodes CASSLGRGLNTQYF. This chain uses TRBV7-2 with TRBJ2-3; maybe TRBD2 (5 bases). The CDR3 runs to 14 residues. The V and J ends lost 3 bases and 7 bases respectively, with 14 bases between them. The germline V gene encodes CDR1 SGHTA and CDR2 FQGNSA.

The table lists this clonotype with many counts. V is TRBV20-1 and J is TRBJ2-3, with 7 bases matching TRBD1. This CDR3 region has 14 residues. CDR1 and CDR2 (germline): DFQATT, SNEGSKA (reference sequence). Germline trimming cut 1 base from V and 4 bases from J; bases unmatched to any gene: 5. The CDR3 is CSARAKTGPDTQYF. The CDR3 DNA sequence: TGCAGTGCTAGAGCCAAGACAGGGCCAGATACGCAGTATTTT.

This clonotype was seen many times. The chain employs TRBV5-1 and TRBJ1-4; TRBD1 aligns across 7 bases. Germline-derived CDR1 and CDR2 are SGHRS and YFSETQ. The length of the CDR3 is 14 residues. V was clipped by 4 bases and J by 8 bases; unmatched bases: 8. The CDR3 region is CASSRETGTEKLFF. DNA of the CDR3: TGCGCCAGCAGCCGAGAGACAGGGACAGAAAAACTGTTTTTT.

V and J are TRBV29-1 and TRBJ1-1, with a weak D call TRBD1 (5 bases). The germline gives CDR1 SQVTM, CDR2 ANQGSEA. This CDR3 is built from 11 residues. The ends were cut back, 7 bases at V and 9 bases at J, with 15 bases in the middle. The CDR3 spells CSARGDLKAFF. In nucleotides, the CDR3 is TGCAGCGCCCGGGGGGACCTTAAAGCTTTCTTT.

This clonotype was found a few times. The CDR3 nucleotides read TGTGCCATCAGCGAGGGACAGAGGAACACTGAAGCTTTCTTT. It encodes CAISEGQRNTEAFF. The rearrangement joins TRBV10-3 to TRBJ1-1, with 7 bases that match TRBD1. The V gene's germline CDR1 is ENHRY and CDR2 SYGVKD. V gave up 6 bases and J gave up 1 base; unmatched junction bases: 5. The CDR3 spans 14 residues.

The chain recombines TRBV25-1 with TRBJ1-2; a possible D gene is TRBD1 (6 bases). The CDR3 runs to 12 residues. The V end was cut by 8 bases, the J end by 2 bases, with 9 bases between. The germline CDR1 and CDR2 sequences are MGHDK and SYGVNS. The CDR3 DNA is TGTGCCAGCGGACAGTTAAACTATGGCTACACCTTC. Translation gives CASGQLNYGYTF.

This clonotype was counted a few times. The CDR3 sequence: CASSLSWASSTGELFF. CDR3 nucleotides: TGCGCCAGCAGCTTGTCCTGGGCCAGTAGCACCGGGGAGCTGTTTTTT. The V call is TRBV5-1, the J call TRBJ2-2; the D is unclear. Trimming left V 1 base short and J 4 bases short, with 14 bases between. The CDR3 is 16 residues long. CDR1 and CDR2 from the germline V gene are SGHRS and YFSETQ.

This clonotype was seen a few times. J is TRBJ2-3 and V is TRBV29-1; D might be TRBD2 (6 bases). The V end was cut by 1 base, the J end by 2 bases, with 10 bases between. Germline V gene sequence: CDR1 SQVTM, CDR2 ANQGSEA. The CDR3 covers 14 residues. The CDR3 nucleotides are TGCAGCGTTGAAGGCGGGACCCACACAGATACGCAGTATTTT. It encodes CSVEGGTHTDTQYF.

This clonotype appeared a few times. The chain uses TRBV4-2 and TRBJ1-4, with TRBD1 matching 7 bases. This CDR3 comprises 14 residues. Germline V gene sequence: CDR1 LGHNA, CDR2 YNFKEQ. Unmatched junction bases numbered 6, after V lost 3 bases and J lost 8 bases. The CDR3, as DNA: TGTGCCAGCAGCCATGGGGACAGATCAGAAAAACTGTTTTTT. Encoded protein: CASSHGDRSEKLFF.

The chain carries TRBV5-1 and TRBJ1-4, with unresolved D. Germline V lookup: CDR1 SGHRS, CDR2 YFSETQ. CDR3 length: 14 amino acids. The V end was cut by 5 bases, the J end by 2 bases, with 10 bases between. Here the CDR3 DNA reads TGCGCCAGCAGGGCGGAGGCTACTAATGAAAAACTGTTTTTT. Its translation: CASRAEATNEKLFF.

The rearrangement joins TRBV30 to TRBJ2-1; no clear D gene. The germline V gene encodes CDR1 GTSNPN and CDR2 SVGIG (reference sequence). This CDR3 has 14 amino acids. Trimming pared 4 bases from V and 4 bases from J, leaving 14 bases between. The CDR3 region is CAWTNPVGYNEQFF. CDR3 in DNA: TGTGCCTGGACTAACCCAGTGGGATACAATGAGCAGTTCTTC.

The gene calls are TRBV7-9 and TRBJ1-3; tentatively, D is TRBD1 (6 bases). This CDR3 has 16 amino acids. The germline V gene encodes CDR1 SEHNR and CDR2 FQNEAQ (reference sequence). V lost 2 bases to trimming and J lost 2 bases, with 13 bases between them. CDR3 coding DNA: TGTGCCAGCAGCTTACTGGGGGCAAGAACTGGAAACACCATATATTTT. This translates into CASSLLGARTGNTIYF. Variable domain in full (rest from reference TRBV7-9 and TRBJ1-3): DTGVSQNPRHKITKRGQNVTFRCDPISEHNRLYWYRQTLGQGPEFLTYFQNEAQLEKSRLLSDRFSAERPKGSFSTLEIQRTEQGDSAMYLCASSLLGARTGNTIYFGEGSWLTVV.